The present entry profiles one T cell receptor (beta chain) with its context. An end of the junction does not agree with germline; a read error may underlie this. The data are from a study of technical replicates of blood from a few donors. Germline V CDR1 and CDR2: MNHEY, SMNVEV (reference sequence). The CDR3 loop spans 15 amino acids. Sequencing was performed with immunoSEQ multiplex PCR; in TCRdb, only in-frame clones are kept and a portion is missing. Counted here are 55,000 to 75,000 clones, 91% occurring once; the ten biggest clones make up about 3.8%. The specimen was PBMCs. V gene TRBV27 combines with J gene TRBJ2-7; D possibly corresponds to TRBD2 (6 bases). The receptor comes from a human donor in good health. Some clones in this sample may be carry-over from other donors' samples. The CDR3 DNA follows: TGTGCCAGCAGCTTATCTCCGGGGGTGGCCTACGAGCAGTACTTC. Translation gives CASSLSPGVAYEQYF.